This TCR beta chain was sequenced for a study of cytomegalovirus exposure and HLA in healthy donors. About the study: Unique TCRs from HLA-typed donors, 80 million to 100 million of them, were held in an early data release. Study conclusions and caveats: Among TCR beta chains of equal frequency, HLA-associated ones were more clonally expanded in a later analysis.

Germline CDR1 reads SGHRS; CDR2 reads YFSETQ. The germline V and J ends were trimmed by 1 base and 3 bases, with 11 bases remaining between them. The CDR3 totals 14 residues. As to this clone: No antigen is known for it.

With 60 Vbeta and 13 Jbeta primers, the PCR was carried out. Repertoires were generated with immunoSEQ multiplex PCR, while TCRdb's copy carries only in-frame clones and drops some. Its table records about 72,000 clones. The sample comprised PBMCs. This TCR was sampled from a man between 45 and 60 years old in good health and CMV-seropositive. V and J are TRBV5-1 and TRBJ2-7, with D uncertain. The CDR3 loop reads CASSLSGGYYEQYV. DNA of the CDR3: TGCGCCAGCAGCTTGTCCGGCGGATACTACGAGCAGTACGTC.